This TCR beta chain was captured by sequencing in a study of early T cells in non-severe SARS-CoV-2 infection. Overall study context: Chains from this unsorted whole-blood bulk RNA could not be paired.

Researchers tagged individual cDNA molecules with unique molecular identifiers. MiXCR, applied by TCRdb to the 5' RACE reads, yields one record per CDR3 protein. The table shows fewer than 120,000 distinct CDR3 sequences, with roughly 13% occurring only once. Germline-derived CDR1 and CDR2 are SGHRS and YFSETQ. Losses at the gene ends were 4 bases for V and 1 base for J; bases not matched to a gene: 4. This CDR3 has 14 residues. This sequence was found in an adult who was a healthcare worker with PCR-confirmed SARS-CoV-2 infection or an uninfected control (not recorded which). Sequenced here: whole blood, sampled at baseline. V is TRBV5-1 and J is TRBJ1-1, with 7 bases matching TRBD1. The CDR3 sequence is CASSKGTANTEAFF. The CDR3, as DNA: TGCGCCAGCAGCAAAGGGACAGCGAACACTGAAGCTTTCTTT. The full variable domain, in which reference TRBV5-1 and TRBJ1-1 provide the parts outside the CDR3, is KAGVTQTPRYLIKTRGQQVTLSCSPISGHRSVSWYQQTPGQGLQFLFEYFSETQRNKGNFPGRFSGRQFSNSRSEMNVSTLELGDSALYLCASSKGTANTEAFFGQGTRLTVV.